Below are 17 T cell receptor beta chains sequenced from a single sample in a study of metastatic and nonmetastatic thyroid tumors. MiXCR was used by TCRdb to re-call the PCR reads. The sample holds roughly 40,000 clones; 15% to 20% are singletons and the top ten take approximately 3.9%. All patients were treatment-naive before thyroid surgery. The sample comprised blood. Receptor source: a female donor with papillary thyroid cancer or a benign thyroid nodule (not recorded which). Some clones in this sample may be carry-over from other donors' samples.

This rearrangement joins TRBV12-3 or TRBV12-4 to TRBJ1-3, with 10 bases matching TRBD1. This CDR3 is built from 15 residues. J was trimmed by 4 bases and V by 6 bases; bases with no gene match: 6. The chain's CDR3 is CASRLGQGGGNTIYF. Written as DNA, the CDR3 is TGTGCCAGCAGACTAGGACAGGGGGGCGGAAACACCATATATTTT.

V gene TRBV28 combines with J gene TRBJ2-5; TRBD1 agrees at 9 bases. V dropped 6 bases and J dropped 5; count of bases not matched to a gene: 19. Germline-derived CDR1 and CDR2 are MDHEN and SYDVKM. The CDR3 has 18 amino acids. CDR3 sequence: CASRLGRHRGLRVETQYF. In DNA form, the CDR3 reads TGTGCCAGCAGGTTAGGGCGGCACAGGGGGCTTAGAGTCGAGACCCAGTACTTC.

The sample holds a few counts of this clone. The chain couples TRBV27 to TRBJ2-7; the D is unclear. This CDR3 comprises 14 residues. V shed 2 bases and J shed 4 bases, with 12 bases lying between them. Germline V gives CDR1 MNHEY, CDR2 SMNVEV (reference sequence). The DNA of the CDR3 is TGTGCCAGCAGTTTAATTGCGACCCAATACGAGCAGTACTTC. Translation: CASSLIATQYEQYF.

The sample holds many counts of this clone. This specimen includes other DNA sequences encoding the same CDR3. The chain combines TRBV28 with TRBJ2-7; D possibly matches TRBD1 or TRBD2 (7 bases each). The length of the CDR3 is 14 residues. In germline, CDR1 is MDHEN, CDR2 SYDVKM. Trimming took 5 bases from V and 2 from J, leaving 13 bases between them. CDR3 in amino acids: CASSLADRTYEQYF. CDR3 bases: TGTGCCAGCAGTCTAGCGGACAGGACCTACGAGCAGTACTTC.

This clone was found many times. The rearrangement links TRBV4-1 to TRBJ2-3; D may be TRBD1 or TRBD2 (5 bases each). CDR3 length equals 15 residues. The V and J ends lost 4 bases and 5 bases respectively, with 16 bases between them. Germline V gene sequence: CDR1 MGHRA, CDR2 YSYEKL. CDR3 DNA sequence: TGCGCCAGCAGCCGAGTGATAGGGGCGGGAGATACGCAGTATTTT. It translates to CASSRVIGAGDTQYF.

This clone came up many times. This clone may be a read error of a much larger clone one base away. The same CDR3 also results from other DNA sequences found in this sample. V and J are TRBV12-5 and TRBJ1-6, with TRBD1 as a possible D gene (6 bases). The germline gives CDR1 LGHNT, CDR2 FRNRAP. Trimming pared 3 bases from V and 0 bases from J, leaving 15 bases between. The length of the CDR3 is 18 residues. The CDR3 region has the DNA TGTGCTAGTGGTTTCTCCGGGGGCCCGTCCTCCTATAATTCACCCCTCCACTTT. Its protein is CASGFSGGPSSYNSPLHF.

This clone was counted a few times. The CDR3 bases are TGTGCCAGCAGTTTATCTCTCGGCTACCCTTCCTACAATGAGCAGTTCTTC. Protein product: CASSLSLGYPSYNEQFF. The chain links TRBV12-3 or TRBV12-4 to TRBJ2-1; the D is unclear. Between the trimmed V and J ends, which lost 2 bases and 1 base, there was a span of 15 bases. The CDR3 totals 17 residues.

This clone showed up many times. This chain uses TRBV28 with TRBJ2-7; the D gene is possibly TRBD2 (6 bases). Germline assignment: CDR1 MDHEN and CDR2 SYDVKM. The CDR3 contains 15 residues. Trimming left V 6 bases short and J 5 bases short, with 20 bases between. Written as DNA, the CDR3 is TGTGCCAGCAGGGGCAGACTAGGTGGAAGAAACGAGCAGTACTTC. It is translated as CASRGRLGGRNEQYF.

This clone was counted ten times or more. The CDR3 region has the DNA TGTGCCAGCAGCGTAGGAGGGTCAGCTAAAAATTCACCCCTCCACTTT. It yields the protein CASSVGGSAKNSPLHF. V gene TRBV9 combines with J gene TRBJ1-6; D is undetermined. The CDR3 covers 16 residues. Per the germline V gene, CDR1 is SGDLS and CDR2 is YYNGEE. Trimming left V 0 bases short and J 7 bases short, with 14 bases between.

This clone has a count of ten or more. V usage is TRBV18 and J usage is TRBJ2-7, with 7 bases fitting TRBD1. The CDR3 consists of 18 residues. The germline V gene has CDR1 KGHSH and CDR2 LQKENI. Losses at the gene ends were 2 bases for V and 0 bases for J; bases not matched to a gene: 13. CDR3 nucleotide sequence: TGTGCCAGCTCACCAGGGACAGCCCGTTTCAGAAGCTCCTACGAGCAGTACTTC. It specifies CASSPGTARFRSSYEQYF.

This clone has ten or more counts. V usage is TRBV29-1 and J usage is TRBJ2-3; D may be TRBD1 or TRBD2 (7 bases each). This CDR3 has 14 residues. V was clipped by 1 base and J by 3 bases, with 11 bases between them. The germline gives CDR1 SQVTM, CDR2 ANQGSEA. The CDR3 loop is CSVEGQGGTDTQYF. CDR3 in DNA: TGCAGCGTTGAAGGACAGGGAGGGACAGATACGCAGTATTTT.

This clone was seen a few times. The V and J genes are TRBV28 and TRBJ2-4, with 8 positions matching TRBD1. The ends lost 5 bases at V and 3 bases at J; junction bases unmatched: 6. Germline-derived CDR1 and CDR2 are MDHEN and SYDVKM. This CDR3 is built from 15 residues. Written as DNA, the CDR3 is TGTGCCAGCAGTCCAGGGGGCTCCTGCAAAAACATTCAGTACTTC. This codes for CASSPGGSCKNIQYF.

This clone occurred many times. V gene TRBV24-1 combines with J gene TRBJ1-1; 8 nucleotides agree with TRBD1. There are 15 residues in the CDR3. J was trimmed by 5 bases and V by 6 bases; bases with no gene match: 10. Germline values: CDR1 KGHDR, CDR2 SFDVKD. The CDR3 DNA sequence: TGTGCCACCAGTTTTATTGGACAGGGCGAGACTGAAGCTTTCTTT. Amino acid sequence: CATSFIGQGETEAFF.

This clone was counted ten times or more. The V and J genes are TRBV11-3 and TRBJ1-1; 11 nucleotides agree with TRBD1. There are 14 residues in the CDR3. Germline CDR1 and CDR2: SGHNT and YENEEA. V trimming: 5 bases; J trimming: 5 bases; junction bases outside the gene matches: 4. The CDR3 nucleotides are TGTGCCAGCAGCGACCGGGACAGGGGGACTGAAGCTTTCTTT. Protein product: CASSDRDRGTEAFF.

This clone was counted only a few times. The sample has other DNA sequences that encode this CDR3 too. The rearrangement joins TRBV6-1 to TRBJ2-3; a weak D match, TRBD1 (6 bases). CDR3 length: 16 residues. Trimming took 5 bases from V and 1 from J, leaving 16 bases between them. Germline CDR1 MNHNS, CDR2 SASEGT. The CDR3 DNA reads TGTGCCAGCAGTAGAGTGGGGGCACCGGGCACAGATACGCAGTATTTT. Encoded protein: CASSRVGAPGTDTQYF.

This clone occurred many times. The chain carries TRBV20-1 and TRBJ1-2; D gene uncertain. V was pared by 0 bases and J by 3 bases, with 8 bases between. Germline V gene data show CDR1 as DFQATT and CDR2 as SNEGSKA (reference sequence). The CDR3 runs to 13 residues. CDR3 residues: CSARETADYGYTF. CDR3 nucleotide sequence: TGCAGTGCTAGAGAAACGGCGGACTATGGCTACACCTTC.

At least ten counts were recorded for this clone. V usage is TRBV11-2 and J usage is TRBJ2-7; D perhaps matches TRBD2 (5 bases). With 2 bases removed from V and 0 bases from J, the gap between germline ends came to 14 bases. The CDR3 has 16 residues. Germline-derived CDR1 and CDR2 are SGHAT and FQNNGV. The CDR3 DNA reads TGTGCCAGCAGCTTAACTTCCGGGGTCTCCTCCTACGAGCAGTACTTC. Encoded protein: CASSLTSGVSSYEQYF. Using reference TRBV11-2 and TRBJ2-7 for the parts outside the CDR3, the full variable domain is EAGVAQSPRYKIIEKRQSVAFWCNPISGHATLYWYQQILGQGPKLLIQFQNNGVVDDSQLPKDRFSAERLKGVDSTLKIQPAKLEDSAVYLCASSLTSGVSSYEQYFGPGTRLTVT.